These 12 T cell receptor beta chains were all obtained from the same sample, sequenced in a study of molecular identifiers for immune sequencing clone quantification. One entry per CDR3 protein results from TCRdb running MiXCR on the PCR reads. The table lists 350,000 or so distinct CDR3 sequences, around a fifth of them singletons. Sequenced sample: naive CD8+ T cells from blood, with Jurkat cell RNA spiked in. Subset in this sample: FACS-sorted CD8+CD4-CCR7+CD45RA+ naive T cells. The receptors stem from a human donor in good health. Some libraries in this study had Jurkat cell RNA spiked in.

In its sample, this clonotype was seen many times. The rearrangement uses TRBV5-8 and TRBJ2-7; 11 bases agree with TRBD1. The CDR3 runs to 14 residues. V gave up 3 bases and J gave up 4 bases; unmatched junction bases: 3. The germline gives CDR1 SGHTS, CDR2 YDEGEE. The DNA for the CDR3 is TGTGCCAGCAGCTGGACAGGGGGCATTTACGAGCAGTACTTC. As protein: CASSWTGGIYEQYF. Combining the CDR3 with reference TRBV5-8 and TRBJ2-7 gives the whole variable domain EAGVTQSPTHLIKTRGQQATLRCSPISGHTSVYWYQQALGLGLQFLLWYDEGEERNRGNFPPRFSGRQFPNYSSELNVNALELEDSALYLCASSWTGGIYEQYFGPGTRLTVT.

About this clonotype itself: A read error is possible here, since a much larger clone lies one base away. The J gene is TRBJ1-5, the V gene TRBV19; D may be TRBD1 (5 bases). CDR3 size: 12 residues. Germline lookup yields CDR1 LNHDA and CDR2 SQIVND (reference sequence). Deletions cut 1 base from V and 9 bases from J, with 7 bases between. The CDR3 DNA follows: TGTGCCAGTAGTATAGGGGGACGGCCCCAGCATTTT. This codes for CASSIGGRPQHF. The entire variable domain, with the rest obtained from reference TRBV19 and TRBJ1-5, is as follows: DGGITQSPKYLFRKEGQNVTLSCEQNLNHDAMYWYRQDPGQGLRLIYYSQIVNDFQKGDIAEGYSVSREKKESFPLTVTSAQKNPTAFYLCASSIGGRPQHFGDGTRLSIL.

This clonotype was detected many times. The chain uses TRBV12-3 or TRBV12-4 and TRBJ2-3, with D possibly matching TRBD1 (6 bases). CDR3 length: 13 residues. V lost 8 bases to trimming and J lost 2 bases, with 11 bases between them. DNA for the CDR3: TGTGCCAGCCGGACAGAGGACACAGATACGCAGTATTTT. As protein: CASRTEDTDTQYF.

V and J are TRBV10-3 and TRBJ2-3; 12 positions agree with TRBD1. CDR1 is ENHRY, CDR2 SYGVKD, per germline. The CDR3 totals 16 residues. J lost 2 bases, V lost 6 bases, and 6 bases had no gene match. CDR3 sequence (DNA): TGTGCCATCAGCGAGGAGGGACAGGGGGCCACAGATACGCAGTATTTT. The encoded protein is CAISEEGQGATDTQYF.

Many counts were recorded for this clonotype. The gene calls are TRBV25-1 and TRBJ2-7; D not certain. CDR1 is MGHDK and CDR2 is SYGVNS in the germline V gene. This CDR3 contains 11 residues. V lost 8 bases to trimming and J lost 4 bases, with 9 bases between them. In DNA, the CDR3 is TGTGCCAGCCGTCGCGGATACGAGCAGTACTTC. This codes for CASRRGYEQYF.

The J gene is TRBJ1-2, the V gene TRBV30; D gene unclear. In germline, CDR1 is GTSNPN, CDR2 SVGIG (reference sequence). The length of the CDR3 is 13 residues. Trimming removed 8 bases from V and 8 bases from J, with 21 bases in between. The CDR3 nucleotides are TGTGCCGTCGACGTTGCAGGATACGGGGGCTACACCTTC. Amino acid sequence: CAVDVAGYGGYTF.

This chain joins TRBV19 and TRBJ2-2; no clear D gene. Per the germline V gene, CDR1 is LNHDA and CDR2 is SQIVND (reference sequence). V lost 5 bases and J 4 bases, leaving 8 bases between the germline ends. CDR3 size: 13 residues. CDR3 nucleotide sequence: TGTGCCAGTAGTGTTGTGGGCACCGGGGAGCTGTTTTTT. Residues: CASSVVGTGELFF.

In the case of this clonotype: Being one base from a much bigger clone, this may be a read error. The chain links TRBV28 to TRBJ2-3; 12 bases are shared with TRBD2. The CDR3 totals 18 residues. Germline V gene sequence: CDR1 MDHEN, CDR2 SYDVKM. J was trimmed by 6 bases and V by 1 base; bases with no gene match: 11. In DNA, the CDR3 is TGTGCCAGCAGTTTATCTTGGACTAGCGGGATAAGCAGCGATACGCAGTATTTT. Translating it yields CASSLSWTSGISSDTQYF. Full variable domain (remainder filled in from reference TRBV28 and TRBJ2-3): DVKVTQSSRYLVKRTGEKVFLECVQDMDHENMFWYRQDPGLGLRLIYFSYDVKMKEKGDIPEGYSVSREKKERFSLILESASTNQTSMYLCASSLSWTSGISSDTQYFGPGTRLTVL.

This chain links TRBV6-6 with TRBJ2-7; perhaps TRBD2 as D (6 bases). V was trimmed by 4 bases and J by 5 bases, leaving 9 bases between them. This CDR3 contains 12 residues. The germline gives CDR1 MNHNY, CDR2 SVGAGI (reference sequence). DNA for the CDR3: TGTGCCAGCAGTTGGGGACTGGACGAGCAGTACTTC. It encodes CASSWGLDEQYF.

This clonotype was detected ten times or more. This sequence joins TRBV24-1 and TRBJ2-7; the D call may be TRBD1 or TRBD2 (5 bases each). CDR3 size: 15 residues. CDR1 and CDR2 (germline): KGHDR, SFDVKD. V was trimmed by 3 bases and J by 0 bases, leaving 11 bases between them. DNA of the CDR3: TGTGCCACCAGTGATAGCCGGGACCCCTCCTACGAGCAGTACTTC. It yields the protein CATSDSRDPSYEQYF.

This clonotype was seen ten or more times. The chain combines TRBV7-9 with TRBJ2-3; 13 nucleotides line up with TRBD2. CDR1 and CDR2 from the germline V gene are SEHNR and FQNEAQ (reference sequence). V dropped 5 bases and J dropped 3; count of bases not matched to a gene: 5. This CDR3 region has 16 residues. In DNA, the CDR3 is TGTGCCAGCAGCCCACTAGCGGGAGGGCTTACAGATACGCAGTATTTT. This encodes CASSPLAGGLTDTQYF.

In the case of this clonotype: A much larger clone is a single base away; this may be a read error. V gene TRBV25-1 combines with J gene TRBJ2-3, with D uncertain. Germline V gene sequence: CDR1 MGHDK, CDR2 SYGVNS. CDR3 length: 14 amino acids. CDR3 sequence reads: CASSGYRSTDAQYF. In DNA, the CDR3 is TGTGCCAGCAGTGGTTATAGGAGCACAGATGCGCAGTATTTT.